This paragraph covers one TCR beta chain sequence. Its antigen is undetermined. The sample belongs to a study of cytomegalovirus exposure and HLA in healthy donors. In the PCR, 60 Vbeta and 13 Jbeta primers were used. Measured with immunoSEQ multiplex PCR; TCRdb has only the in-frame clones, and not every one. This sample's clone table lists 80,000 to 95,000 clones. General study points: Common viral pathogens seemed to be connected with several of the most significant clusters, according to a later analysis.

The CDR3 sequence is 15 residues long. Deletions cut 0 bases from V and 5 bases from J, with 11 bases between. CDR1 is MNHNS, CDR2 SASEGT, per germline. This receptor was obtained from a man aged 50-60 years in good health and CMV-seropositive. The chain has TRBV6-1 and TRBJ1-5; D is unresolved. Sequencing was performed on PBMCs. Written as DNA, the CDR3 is TGTGCCAGCAGTGAAGCTATACAGCCAGATCAGCCCCAGCATTTT. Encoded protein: CASSEAIQPDQPQHF.